Described below is a single T cell receptor beta chain sequence and its context. Which cohort a participant joined came from the clinical history participants gave. Per germline, CDR1 ENHRY and CDR2 SYGVKD. This CDR3 is 16 amino acids long. The trim removed 0 bases at V and 5 bases at J, leaving 8 bases unmatched. This entry belongs to a study of blood T cell repertoires in COVID-19. The data were produced by immunoSEQ multiplex PCR, yet TCRdb's version contains in-frame clones alone and is incomplete. Of around 330,000 clones in the sample, more than 75% are singletons; the top ten hold roughly 2.6%.

This sequence joins TRBV10-3 and TRBJ2-5; 8 bases agree with TRBD1. The sequence was obtained from a man aged 55 to 70 who had recovered from COVID-19. Sequenced: PBMCs or T cells enriched from blood (not recorded which). The CDR3 loop is CAISESVAGGRETQYF. In DNA, the CDR3 is TGTGCCATCAGTGAGTCTGTGGCAGGGGGCCGGGAGACCCAGTACTTC.